This passage covers 13 T cell receptor beta chains from one sample sequenced in a study of cytomegalovirus exposure and HLA in healthy donors (dated by TCRdb to about 2017). Libraries came from the immunoSEQ multiplex PCR assay. A mixture of 60 forward primers for TCR Vbeta segments and 13 reverse primers for TCR Jbeta segments was used in the multiplex PCR. TCRdb provides this immuneACCESS table in a form limited to in-frame rearrangements. Some clones are lacking; in checked studies, under half of them reflect an unresolved V gene, and why the rest are absent is not known. In this sample the table shows 100,000 or so clones, around 85% of which occur a single time. The ten largest account for around 6.9% of the sample. Sequenced input: PBMCs. The receptor set was obtained from a man between 25 and 39 years old in good health and CMV-seropositive.

This sequence joins TRBV28 and TRBJ1-1; D gene ambiguous. V lost 3 bases and J 1 base, leaving 6 bases between the germline ends. The germline V gene encodes CDR1 MDHEN and CDR2 SYDVKM. This CDR3 has 13 amino acids. Written as DNA, the CDR3 is TGTGCCAGCAGTTTGGGAGGGAACACTGAAGCTTTCTTT. Its translation is CASSLGGNTEAFF.

This clone occurred a few times. V is TRBV19 and J is TRBJ2-7; possible D gene TRBD2, 6 bases. The CDR3 is 15 amino acids. V was trimmed by 5 bases and J by 2 bases, leaving 16 bases between them. CDR1 is LNHDA and CDR2 is SQIVND in the germline V gene (reference sequence). CDR3 residues: CASSPFAGSTYEQYF. As DNA, the CDR3 is TGTGCCAGTAGTCCTTTCGCGGGATCTACCTACGAGCAGTACTTC.

The count of this clone is one. Here the CDR3 reads CASSPTARDRNTEAFF. The CDR3 coding sequence is TGTGCCAGCAGCCCTACCGCCCGGGACAGGAACACTGAAGCTTTCTTT. The V call is TRBV14, the J call TRBJ1-1, with 7 bases matching TRBD1. Germline CDR1 and CDR2: SGHDN and FVKESK. With V trimmed by 4 bases and J by 1 base, 9 bases remained unmatched. The CDR3 has 16 amino acids. Full variable domain (outside the CDR3, taken from reference TRBV14 and TRBJ1-1): EAGVTQFPSHSVIEKGQTVTLRCDPISGHDNLYWYRRVMGKEIKFLLHFVKESKQDESGMPNNRFLAERTGGTYSTLKVQPAELEDSGVYFCASSPTARDRNTEAFFGQGTRLTVV.

This sequence joins TRBV27 and TRBJ2-7; D might be TRBD2 (7 bases). Germline-derived CDR1 and CDR2 are MNHEY and SMNVEV (reference sequence). V lost 6 bases and J 1 base, leaving 13 bases between the germline ends. The CDR3 runs to 14 residues. The CDR3, as DNA: TGTGCCAGCAGAAGGGGGGGGCCGTCCTACGAGCAGTACTTC. Protein sequence: CASRRGGPSYEQYF.

This clone occurred once. V and J are TRBV7-8 and TRBJ2-3; 10 nucleotides match TRBD2. The CDR3 totals 15 residues. Germline-derived CDR1 and CDR2 are SGHVS and FQNEAQ. V trimming: 5 bases; J trimming: 2 bases; junction bases outside the gene matches: 4. The CDR3 region has the DNA TGTGCCAGCAGCCGCAGCGGGGGGGACACAGATACGCAGTATTTT. Its translation is CASSRSGGDTDTQYF.

This sequence joins TRBV19 and TRBJ1-1; tentatively, D is TRBD1 (6 bases). Trimming shortened V by 6 bases and J by 1 base, and 12 bases separated the two germline ends. This CDR3 is 14 amino acids long. CDR1 LNHDA and CDR2 SQIVND come from the germline V gene (reference sequence). CDR3 region: CASRGDTPNTEAFF. CDR3 bases: TGTGCCAGTAGGGGGGACACTCCGAACACTGAAGCTTTCTTT.

Details on this clone: Lacking the conserved final phenylalanine or tryptophan, this CDR3 likely reflects a read error. The limits of the CDR3 on the DNA are not certain, so only TCRdb's listed CDR3 is given. The chain uses TRBV5-6 and TRBJ1-2; the D call TRBD1 from the table was never checked on the DNA. 12 amino acids form the CDR3, both terminal residues included. Germline V lookup: CDR1 SGHDT, CDR2 YYEEEE. The CDR3: CASSWQGTGHTL.

The J gene is TRBJ2-5, the V gene TRBV4-2, with D possibly matching TRBD1 (6 bases). Germline CDR1 and CDR2: LGHNA and YNFKEQ. V shed 0 bases and J shed 5 bases, with 13 bases lying between them. The CDR3 is 15 amino acids. This CDR3 reads CASSQDLGGAETQYF. As DNA, the CDR3 is TGTGCCAGCAGCCAAGATTTAGGGGGAGCGGAGACCCAGTACTTC.

As concerns this clone: Mismatch with germline at one junction end may stem from a read error. This chain connects TRBV18 to TRBJ2-1; D remains unclear. The CDR3 runs to 16 residues. Germline V gives CDR1 KGHSH, CDR2 LQKENI. CDR3 region: CASPPGPGPFYNEQFF. In DNA, the CDR3 is TGTGCCAGCCCACCAGGCCCAGGTCCTTTTTACAATGAGCAGTTCTTC.

The sample holds a few counts of this clone. The chain joins TRBV5-1 to TRBJ2-1; D unresolved. The V and J ends lost 4 bases and 1 base respectively, with 9 bases between them. This CDR3 comprises 14 residues. The V gene's germline CDR1 is SGHRS and CDR2 YFSETQ. Written as DNA, the CDR3 is TGCGCCAGCAGCCTTGACACATCCTACAATGAGCAGTTCTTC. Translating gives CASSLDTSYNEQFF.

CDR3 sequence: CASSRDSSEFGYGYTF. The CDR3 coding sequence is TGTGCCAGCTCCCGGGACTCTTCAGAGTTCGGCTATGGCTACACCTTC. The V call is TRBV25-1, the J call TRBJ1-2; D is possibly TRBD1 (5 bases). V lost 8 bases and J lost 4, with 23 bases in between. The germline gives CDR1 MGHDK, CDR2 SYGVNS. The CDR3 extends over 16 amino acids.

This clone was recorded only once. This chain links TRBV29-1 with TRBJ2-6; D gene ambiguous. Looked up from germline, CDR1 is SQVTM and CDR2 is ANQGSEA. The CDR3 is made up of 15 amino acids. Trimming removed 7 bases from V and 0 bases from J, with 13 bases in between. As DNA, the CDR3 is TGCAGCGCCGAGACACCAAACTCTGGGGCCAACGTCCTGACTTTC. As protein: CSAETPNSGANVLTF.

The J gene is TRBJ1-4, the V gene TRBV18; 9 bases align to TRBD1. Germline V lookup: CDR1 KGHSH, CDR2 LQKENI. J was trimmed by 7 bases and V by 0 bases; bases with no gene match: 6. The CDR3 length is 16 residues. The DNA of the CDR3 is TGTGCCAGCTCACCACCGCGGGGGACAGGGAGTGAAAAACTGTTTTTT. Residues: CASSPPRGTGSEKLFF.